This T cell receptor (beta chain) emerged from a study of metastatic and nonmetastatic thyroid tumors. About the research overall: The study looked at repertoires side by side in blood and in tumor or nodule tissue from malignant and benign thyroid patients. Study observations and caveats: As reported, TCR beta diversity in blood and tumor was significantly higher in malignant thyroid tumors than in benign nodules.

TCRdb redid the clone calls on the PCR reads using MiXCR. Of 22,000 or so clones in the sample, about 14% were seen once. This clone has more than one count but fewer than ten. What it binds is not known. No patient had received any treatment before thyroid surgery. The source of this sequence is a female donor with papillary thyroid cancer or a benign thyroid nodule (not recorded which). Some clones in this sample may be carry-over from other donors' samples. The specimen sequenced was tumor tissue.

The CDR3: CASSGDRGRDTIYF. CDR3 nucleotide sequence: TGTGCCAGCAGTGGGGACAGGGGTCGGGACACCATATATTTT. The V call is TRBV25-1, the J call TRBJ1-3; 10 nucleotides match TRBD1. The CDR3 consists of 14 residues. V was clipped by 4 bases and J by 8 bases; unmatched bases: 5. Looked up from germline, CDR1 is MGHDK and CDR2 is SYGVNS.